One sample yielded the 14 T cell receptor beta chains listed below, sequenced in a study of blood T cell repertoires in COVID-19. Libraries were prepared by immunoSEQ multiplex PCR; TCRdb keeps only in-frame clonotypes and omits some of them. Among 120,000 to 150,000 clones listed, around nine tenths were seen once. What was sequenced was peripheral blood. The receptors were gathered from a woman aged 45-59 years with active or convalescent COVID-19.

The chain uses TRBV19 and TRBJ2-6, with D possibly matching TRBD1 (6 bases). In germline, CDR1 is LNHDA, CDR2 SQIVND (reference sequence). CDR3 length: 18 residues. V lost 5 bases and J 0 bases, leaving 17 bases between the germline ends. The DNA for the CDR3 is TGTGCCAGTAGTGCTTACCCGGGACAAAACTCTGGGGCCAACGTCCTGACTTTC. Translated: CASSAYPGQNSGANVLTF.

This clone has more than one count but fewer than ten. The chain uses TRBV4-1 and TRBJ2-3, with 8 positions matching TRBD1. The CDR3 length is 16 residues. V was clipped by 4 bases and J by 2 bases; unmatched bases: 8. Germline CDR1 and CDR2: MGHRA and YSYEKL. The CDR3 sequence: CASSLRTGSPTDTQYF. As DNA, the CDR3 is TGCGCCAGCAGCCTACGGACAGGGAGCCCCACAGATACGCAGTATTTT.

The rearrangement uses TRBV2 and TRBJ1-5; D uncertain. Germline V gene lookup returns CDR1 SNHLY and CDR2 FYNNEI. This CDR3 has 13 residues. Between the trimmed V and J ends, which lost 3 bases and 5 bases, there was a span of 8 bases. In nucleotides, the CDR3 is TGTGCCAGCAGTGATCGGTTGGATCAGCCCCAGCATTTT. It is translated as CASSDRLDQPQHF.

The chain links TRBV18 to TRBJ2-5; 9 bases line up with TRBD1. The germline gives CDR1 KGHSH, CDR2 LQKENI. Trimming cost V 0 bases and J 2 bases; bases outside gene matches: 1. There are 15 residues in the CDR3. Here the CDR3 DNA reads TGTGCCAGCTCACCACCGACAGGGGGACAAGAGACCCAGTACTTC. Amino acids: CASSPPTGGQETQYF.

The chain is built from TRBV28 and TRBJ2-6; a possible D gene is TRBD2 (6 bases). This CDR3 spans 15 amino acids. The V gene's germline CDR1 is MDHEN and CDR2 SYDVKM. Trimming stripped 7 bases from V and 1 base from J, with 11 bases between. The CDR3 DNA follows: TGTGCCAGCAAGGTCGGGGGTTCTGGGGCCAACGTCCTGACTTTC. The encoded protein is CASKVGGSGANVLTF.

This chain uses TRBV4-3 with TRBJ1-2; 7 nucleotides match TRBD1. With 0 bases clipped from V and 5 bases from J, the junction kept 15 bases outside the gene matches. Germline values: CDR1 LGHNA, CDR2 YSLEER. The CDR3 totals 18 residues. CDR3 coding DNA: TGCGCCAGCAGCCAAGATGTGGGGGCGACAGGGCGATTATATGGCTACACCTTC. It is translated as CASSQDVGATGRLYGYTF.

The gene calls are TRBV5-4 and TRBJ2-7; 8 bases map to TRBD2. The CDR3 length is 14 residues. Unmatched junction bases numbered 6, after V lost 3 bases and J lost 4 bases. The germline gives CDR1 SGHNT, CDR2 YYREEE (reference sequence). In DNA form, the CDR3 reads TGTGCCAGCAGCTCAGCGGGGGCCCTATACGAGCAGTACTTC. Translation gives CASSSAGALYEQYF.

The genes are TRBV4-1 and TRBJ1-1, with 10 bases that match TRBD1. After removal of 0 bases from V and 5 bases from J, the junction contained 18 bases not matched to a gene. This CDR3 is 20 amino acids long. Germline CDR1 MGHRA, CDR2 YSYEKL. DNA of the CDR3: TGCGCCAGCAGCCAAGATTTCCCGGGGGGGACAGGGGACAGAGATACTGAAGCTTTCTTT. Protein product: CASSQDFPGGTGDRDTEAFF.

V is TRBV7-6 and J is TRBJ1-6; 8 nucleotides agree with TRBD1. Trimming at V came to 2 bases and at J to 7 bases, leaving 4 bases not matched to a gene. The germline gives CDR1 SGHVS, CDR2 FNYEAQ. This CDR3 has 15 residues. This CDR3 is CASSLSTGANSPLHF. The CDR3 DNA reads TGTGCCAGCAGCTTATCGACAGGGGCGAATTCACCCCTCCACTTT.

The chain employs TRBV3-1 (or the pseudogene TRBV3-2) and TRBJ1-2; D gene uncertain. V dropped 0 bases and J dropped 9 bases, with 11 bases sitting between them. CDR1 LGHDT and CDR2 YNNKEL come from the germline V gene (reference sequence). This CDR3 is built from 13 residues. The CDR3 spells CASSQERSSRYTF. The CDR3 nucleotides read TGTGCCAGCAGCCAAGAGAGGTCTAGTCGCTACACCTTC.

The gene calls are TRBV9 and TRBJ1-4, with 7 bases matching TRBD1. Trimming at V came to 2 bases and at J to 5 bases, leaving 3 bases not matched to a gene. Germline V gene sequence: CDR1 SGDLS, CDR2 YYNGEE. The CDR3 loop spans 14 amino acids. CDR3 residues: CASSVGQANEKLFF. CDR3 coding DNA: TGTGCCAGCAGCGTCGGACAGGCGAATGAAAAACTGTTTTTT.

CDR3 DNA: TGTGCCAGCTCACCAGGAGGGAACACTGAAGCTTTCTTT. Encoded protein: CASSPGGNTEAFF. The V and J genes are TRBV18 and TRBJ1-1; D unresolved. Germline V CDR1 and CDR2: KGHSH, LQKENI. The CDR3 is made up of 13 amino acids. Trimming left V 2 bases short and J 1 base short, with 5 bases between.

The sample holds a few counts of this clone. The chain carries TRBV27 and TRBJ2-7; 7 nucleotides line up with TRBD2. The V and J ends lost 8 bases and 1 base, in that order; junction bases with no gene match: 11. From germline, CDR1 is MNHEY and CDR2 SMNVEV (reference sequence). CDR3 length equals 15 residues. The CDR3 loop is CASRRASGISYEQYF. CDR3 DNA: TGTGCCAGCCGCCGAGCTAGCGGAATTTCCTACGAGCAGTACTTC.

The chain has TRBV7-3 and TRBJ2-1; unclear D gene. Trimming pared 3 bases from V and 0 bases from J, leaving 9 bases between. This CDR3 contains 15 residues. Germline V gene lookup returns CDR1 SGHTA and CDR2 FQGTGA. DNA for the CDR3: TGTGCCAGCAGCTTTCAACCGCGCTCCTACAATGAGCAGTTCTTC. Translating gives CASSFQPRSYNEQFF.